The 21 T cell receptor beta chains listed next were all sequenced from one sample in a study of blood T cell repertoires in COVID-19. Measured with immunoSEQ multiplex PCR; TCRdb has only the in-frame clones, and not every one. The table has about 240,000 clones, about 83% seen once; the top ten hold around an eighth. Material for sequencing was peripheral blood. These receptors were taken from an elderly man with acute or convalescent COVID-19.

Only one count was recorded for this clone. The chain couples TRBV28 to TRBJ1-2; D call uncertain. V shed 7 bases and J shed 0 bases, with 9 bases lying between them. CDR1 and CDR2 from the germline V gene are MDHEN and SYDVKM. The CDR3 consists of 13 residues. CDR3 sequence: CASTTGTNYGYTF. The CDR3 DNA reads TGTGCCAGCACTACGGGTACTAACTATGGCTACACCTTC.

The CDR3 here is CASSAAGQGYEQYF. The CDR3 DNA follows: TGCGCCAGCAGCGCGGCGGGACAGGGCTACGAGCAGTACTTC. The chain employs TRBV5-1 and TRBJ2-7; 9 nucleotides agree with TRBD1. This CDR3 comprises 14 residues. Trimming cost V 4 bases and J 3 bases; bases outside gene matches: 5. In germline, CDR1 is SGHRS, CDR2 YFSETQ.

V and J are TRBV2 and TRBJ2-1, with TRBD2 matching 10 bases. The CDR3 is 16 amino acids. Losses at the gene ends were 4 bases for V and 3 bases for J; bases not matched to a gene: 6. In germline, CDR1 is SNHLY, CDR2 FYNNEI. The CDR3 bases are TGTGCCAGCAGTGGCCGGACTAGCGGATACTACAATGAGCAGTTCTTC. Translation: CASSGRTSGYYNEQFF.

V and J are TRBV27 and TRBJ2-7, with TRBD2 matching 7 bases. This CDR3 region has 19 residues. J gave up 4 bases and V 0 bases, and 18 bases lay outside the gene matches. The germline CDR1 and CDR2 sequences are MNHEY and SMNVEV (reference sequence). The DNA for the CDR3 is TGTGCCAGCAGTTTATCGGACGCAAGAAGGGCTAGCGGAAAGTACGAGCAGTACTTC. This encodes CASSLSDARRASGKYEQYF.

The V call is TRBV7-2, the J call TRBJ2-1; possible D gene TRBD1, 5 bases. Germline lookup yields CDR1 SGHTA and CDR2 FQGNSA. The V and J ends lost 3 bases and 9 bases respectively, with 15 bases between them. This CDR3 comprises 14 residues. DNA for the CDR3: TGTGCCAGCAGCTTTGGACGGTTCCAGGGTGAGCAGTTCTTC. Residues: CASSFGRFQGEQFF.

J is TRBJ2-7 and V is TRBV9; 11 bases agree with TRBD1. CDR3 length: 15 residues. Trimming removed 3 bases from V and 2 bases from J; junction bases left unmatched: 4. Germline V gene lookup returns CDR1 SGDLS and CDR2 YYNGEE. The CDR3 coding sequence is TGTGCCAGCAGCGCATCGGGACAGGGGGCCTACGAGCAGTACTTC. Residues: CASSASGQGAYEQYF.

V gene TRBV16 combines with J gene TRBJ1-5; D is perhaps TRBD1 (6 bases). This CDR3 region has 14 residues. Per the germline V gene, CDR1 is KGHSY and CDR2 is FQNENV. Trimming stripped 5 bases from V and 4 bases from J, with 12 bases between. The DNA of the CDR3 is TGTGCCAGCAGCTCCGGGACAAATAATCAGCCCCAGCATTTT. This gives the protein CASSSGTNNQPQHF.

This sequence joins TRBV5-1 and TRBJ2-1; D not resolved. Per the germline V gene, CDR1 is SGHRS and CDR2 is YFSETQ. This CDR3 is built from 12 residues. V dropped 4 bases and J dropped 8 bases, with 10 bases sitting between them. The CDR3: CASSVTSDEQFF. CDR3 DNA sequence: TGCGCCAGCAGCGTGACCAGCGATGAGCAGTTCTTC.

The CDR3 nucleotides are TGTGCCAGCAGCCTCGGCGGGGGTGCGGCTTTCTTT. Encoded protein: CASSLGGGAAFF. The chain links TRBV5-8 to TRBJ1-1; maybe TRBD1 (5 bases). The CDR3 covers 12 residues. Trimming removed 4 bases at V and 11 bases at J, with 15 bases between. Germline-derived CDR1 and CDR2 are SGHTS and YDEGEE.

This chain links TRBV10-3 with TRBJ2-5, with 10 bases that match TRBD1. The germline V gene has CDR1 ENHRY and CDR2 SYGVKD. The CDR3 is made up of 16 amino acids. V shed 2 bases, J shed 4 bases, and the junction held 7 bases outside the gene matches. The CDR3 loop is CAISEGDRGAAETQYF. CDR3 nucleotides: TGTGCCATCAGTGAGGGGGACAGGGGCGCGGCAGAGACCCAGTACTTC.

This clone is a singleton in its sample. This rearrangement joins TRBV9 to TRBJ1-1; the D gene is possibly TRBD1 (6 bases). The germline V gene has CDR1 SGDLS and CDR2 YYNGEE. The CDR3 is 15 amino acids. V lost 5 bases, J lost 6 bases, and 20 bases lay in between. The CDR3 DNA reads TGTGCCAGCAGTCCTGATTCCTGGGGGGGCCCTGAAGCTTTCTTT. This gives the protein CASSPDSWGGPEAFF.

In its sample, this clone was seen once. This chain uses TRBV5-4 with TRBJ2-3; 8 nucleotides line up with TRBD2. This CDR3 is 20 amino acids long. From germline, CDR1 is SGHNT and CDR2 YYREEE (reference sequence). Trimming took 0 bases from V and 0 from J; bases not matched to a gene: 15. The CDR3 DNA reads as TGTGCCAGCAGCTTGGTGGCGGGAGGCCCGAGTACTATTAGCACAGATACGCAGTATTTT. Residues: CASSLVAGGPSTISTDTQYF.

This clone was detected only a few times. The rearrangement joins TRBV29-1 to TRBJ1-2, with 7 positions matching TRBD1. J gave up 8 bases and V 6 bases, and 18 bases lay outside the gene matches. Germline CDR1 is SQVTM and CDR2 is ANQGSEA. The CDR3 covers 15 residues. DNA for the CDR3: TGCAGCGTCAGTACCGGGACAGCCACCTATGCGGGCTACACCTTC. Its translation: CSVSTGTATYAGYTF.

This rearrangement joins TRBV10-3 to TRBJ1-2; 7 nucleotides match TRBD1. The germline gives CDR1 ENHRY, CDR2 SYGVKD. This CDR3 contains 12 residues. Trimming removed 7 bases from V and 8 bases from J; junction bases left unmatched: 7. Here the CDR3 reads CAINTGAGGYTF. CDR3 DNA: TGTGCCATCAACACAGGGGCAGGAGGCTACACCTTC.

The genes are TRBV6-5 and TRBJ1-4; D is undetermined. The germline V gene has CDR1 MNHEY and CDR2 SVGAGI. The V and J ends lost 0 bases and 6 bases respectively, with 14 bases between them. This CDR3 contains 16 residues. CDR3 bases: TGTGCCAGCAGTTACTCGAGAAAATTTAACGATGAAAAACTGTTTTTT. Protein sequence: CASSYSRKFNDEKLFF.

The V gene is TRBV5-1, the J gene TRBJ2-3; D is perhaps TRBD2 (5 bases). The germline gives CDR1 SGHRS, CDR2 YFSETQ. The CDR3 totals 16 residues. V lost 1 base, J lost 4 bases, and 16 bases lay in between. CDR3: CASSLTRNVAADTQYF. The CDR3 DNA sequence: TGCGCCAGCAGCTTGACTAGGAATGTGGCTGCAGATACGCAGTATTTT. The whole variable domain, remainder taken from reference TRBV5-1 and TRBJ2-3, is KAGVTQTPRYLIKTRGQQVTLSCSPISGHRSVSWYQQTPGQGLQFLFEYFSETQRNKGNFPGRFSGRQFSNSRSEMNVSTLELGDSALYLCASSLTRNVAADTQYFGPGTRLTVL.

This clone has only one observation. The rearrangement joins TRBV5-1 to TRBJ1-1, with D possibly being TRBD1 (6 bases). CDR3 length: 16 residues. V was cut by 0 bases and J by 6 bases, with 18 bases left in between. Germline CDR1 reads SGHRS; CDR2 reads YFSETQ. In nucleotides, the CDR3 is TGCGCCAGCAGCTTGGGACGGACACTCAGGGGCGCTGAAGCTTTCTTT. This sequence encodes CASSLGRTLRGAEAFF.

V is TRBV6-2 or TRBV6-3 and J is TRBJ1-2; the D gene is possibly TRBD1 (6 bases). V shed 4 bases and J shed 1 base, with 10 bases lying between them. The germline gives CDR1 MNHEY, CDR2 SVGEGT. The CDR3 has 14 residues. CDR3 in amino acids: CASSSWDNNYGYTF. Here the CDR3 DNA reads TGTGCCAGCAGTTCCTGGGACAATAACTATGGCTACACCTTC.

The V and J genes are TRBV29-1 and TRBJ1-1; D unclear. The germline V gene has CDR1 SQVTM and CDR2 ANQGSEA. The V and J ends lost 5 bases and 5 bases respectively, with 18 bases between them. CDR3 length: 14 residues. CDR3 region: CSVHGLSPGTEAFF. The CDR3 DNA is TGCAGCGTTCACGGGTTATCTCCGGGTACTGAAGCTTTCTTT.

This chain joins TRBV5-1 and TRBJ2-3, with TRBD1 as a possible D gene (5 bases). This CDR3 has 15 amino acids. Trimming stripped 0 bases from V and 2 bases from J, with 10 bases between. Germline CDR1 SGHRS, CDR2 YFSETQ. CDR3 amino acids: CASSLARGITDTQYF. CDR3 in DNA: TGCGCCAGCAGCTTGGCTAGGGGCATCACAGATACGCAGTATTTT.

The chain employs TRBV4-3 and TRBJ2-3; the D gene is possibly TRBD1 (6 bases). Trimming removed 0 bases at V and 4 bases at J, with 11 bases between. The V gene's germline CDR1 is LGHNA and CDR2 YSLEER. There are 15 residues in the CDR3. The CDR3 loop is CASSQDFGTPDTQYF. The CDR3 DNA follows: TGCGCCAGCAGCCAAGATTTCGGGACACCAGATACGCAGTATTTT.